This T cell receptor beta chain was obtained from a study of T cells after yellow fever vaccination. Overall study results and limits: Subsequent booster samples again held most clones from primary vaccination (96% CD4, 85% to 90% CD8).

The table lists this clonotype with many counts. The target antigen is unknown. TCRdb reprocessed the 5' RACE reads with MiXCR, giving one entry per CDR3 protein. Of a few hundred thousand distinct CDR3 sequences listed, approximately 4% are singletons. V was cut by 1 base and J by 1 base, with 7 bases left in between. Germline V gene sequence: CDR1 LGHNA, CDR2 YNFKEQ. The CDR3 sequence is 14 residues long. This material consisted of PBMCs, taken 5 days after the yellow fever booster vaccination. This receptor was obtained from a man aged 18 to 30 who received the YFV17D yellow fever vaccine. The J gene is TRBJ1-1, the V gene TRBV4-2; no firm D call. In nucleotides, the CDR3 is TGTGCCAGCAGCCAAGGGGAGGGGAACACTGAAGCTTTCTTT. It codes for CASSQGEGNTEAFF.